The text below deals with one T cell receptor (beta chain). Its antigen specificity is not known. Qualities for individual bases were not recorded, and no much larger clone is one base off. At study entry, adolescents were screened for latent tuberculosis infection using a tuberculin skin test and the QuantiFERON-TB GOLD In-Tube IGRA. Unsorted cryopreserved PBMC were immunosequenced, covering on average approximately 90,000 T cells per clinical donor. Eleven high schools in the Worcester region of the Western Cape, South Africa, served as enrollment sites for adolescents aged 12 to 18 years. Some ten M. tuberculosis-infected and ten uninfected adolescents were selected with matching for age and sex. PBMC from adolescents were isolated by density centrifugation from freshly drawn heparinized blood and then cryopreserved. The sample belongs to a study of T cells in tuberculosis (dated by TCRdb to the late 2010s). Describing the broader study: In the study, CD1B tetramers and high-throughput TCR immunosequencing were combined to characterize T cells specific for the mycobacterial lipid antigen glucose monomycolate (GMM). In a South African clinical cohort, IGRA-negative adolescents, IGRA-positive adolescents with latent tuberculosis and adults with active tuberculosis were compared, with some 11 people in each group. Broad study findings and their caveats: An accuracy of roughly 84% (AUROC 0.90) was reached by a classifier using the diverse GMM-specific repertoire, compared with over 65% accuracy when GEM motif frequencies were used. Clinical samples were selected based on the availability of cryopreserved specimens, with adults included as active tuberculosis cases and adolescents included as controls. Smaller NN-distances were partly driven by shorter CDR3-alpha lengths in active tuberculosis patients, and statistical significance was not reached for the TCR-beta difference. Compared with IGRA-negative controls, TCR-alpha repertoires from active tuberculosis had smaller mean NN-distances to GMM-specific TCRs, which suggests clonal expansion of these TCRs.

The immunoSEQ multiplex PCR assay was used to generate TCR libraries, with TCR-beta and/or TCR-alpha/delta assays applied to each sample. The Illumina high-throughput platform was used to sequence the amplified TCR libraries. Per the authors' processing: Clustering and dimensionality reduction relied on pairwise TCRdist distances among GMM-specific receptors from T cells that were either sorted ex vivo or expanded in vitro. Each clinical repertoire was assigned a mean NN-distance score, defined as the average TCRdist to the nearest 10% of tetramer-positive reference sequences. GEM TCR motif frequency was calculated as the fraction of unique TCRs that matched known GEM sequences in V/J usage and CDR3 length. Linear discriminant analysis with leave-one-out cross-validation, implemented in scikit-learn, was used to classify active tuberculosis. TCRdb's version of the immuneACCESS table is confined to in-frame rearrangements and falls short of the full clone set. An unresolved V gene accounts for under half of the shortfall where checked; the remainder is of unknown origin. Clonal size and the V and J genes are those of that table, whereas D and trimming came from the DNA. For this sample there are about 24,000 clones; around 95% appear just once. The ten largest account for almost 9.5% of the sample.

The material sequenced was PBMCs. This TCR came from a donor aged 10-29 years with latent tuberculosis or without tuberculosis infection.

The CDR3 region: CATSRQGENTEAFF. The bases read TGTGCCACCAGCAGACAGGGGGAGAACACTGAAGCTTTCTTT. The rearrangement joined TRBV15 to TRBJ1-1; 7 middle bases align to TRBD1. The junction shows trimming of 2 bases on V and 1 base on J, and the gene matches do not reach 1 base of it. The germline V gene (reference sequence) yields LNHNV for CDR1 and YYDKDF for CDR2. From its cysteine to its phenylalanine, the CDR3 spans 14 amino acids. The entry retains the CDR3 DNA only, 42 bases that are in frame from base 1.